These 8 T cell receptor beta chains were all obtained from the same sample, sequenced in a study of patients and donors after allogeneic stem cell transplantation. MiXCR was run by TCRdb on the RT-PCR reads, yielding one entry per CDR3 protein. There are about 410,000 distinct CDR3 sequences in the sample; about a sixth occur only once, and 6% to 8% lies in the top ten. The sequenced sample consisted of blood, either unsorted or a sorted T cell fraction (not recorded which). The origin of the receptors is a human donor who was either an allogeneic HSCT recipient or a stem cell or donor lymphocyte infusion donor (not recorded which). It is not recorded whose cells these are; they may come from a transplant donor.

The chain carries TRBV7-9 and TRBJ2-3; D uncertain. The CDR3 is 13 amino acids. The germline CDR1 and CDR2 sequences are SEHNR and FQNEAQ (reference sequence). V dropped 5 bases and J dropped 5 bases, with 11 bases sitting between them. CDR3 amino acids: CASSPQVGDTQYF. The CDR3, as DNA: TGTGCCAGCAGCCCTCAGGTTGGAGATACGCAGTATTTT.

This clonotype was picked up many times. The chain joins TRBV29-1 to TRBJ2-1; 14 positions match TRBD2. This CDR3 is 16 amino acids long. Germline trimming cut 6 bases from V and 2 bases from J; bases unmatched to any gene: 6. Germline CDR1 SQVTM, CDR2 ANQGSEA. The CDR3 DNA is TGCAGCGTCGAGGGACTAGCGGGAGTACCCTACAATGAGCAGTTCTTC. Translation: CSVEGLAGVPYNEQFF.

This clonotype was recorded many times. The chain recombines TRBV6-1 with TRBJ2-7; 11 positions agree with TRBD1. J lost 3 bases, V lost 7 bases, and 5 bases had no gene match. CDR3 length: 14 amino acids. Per germline, CDR1 MNHNS and CDR2 SASEGT. In DNA, the CDR3 is TGTGCCAGCACCCCCGGGACAGGGGGCTACGAGCAGTACTTC. Translation: CASTPGTGGYEQYF.

There are a few counts of this clonotype. The rearrangement joins TRBV24-1 to TRBJ2-2; D gene uncertain. Germline V CDR1 and CDR2: KGHDR, SFDVKD. CDR3 length: 18 residues. The germline V and J ends were trimmed by 1 base and 2 bases, with 16 bases remaining between them. The CDR3 DNA sequence: TGTGCCACCAGTGATTTTGATCCGGGCAAAAGAAACACCGGGGAGCTGTTTTTT. This codes for CATSDFDPGKRNTGELFF.

This clonotype occurred a few times. The V and J genes are TRBV19 and TRBJ2-2; D is unresolved. V was cut by 1 base and J by 0 bases, with 3 bases left in between. The germline V gene encodes CDR1 LNHDA and CDR2 SQIVND (reference sequence). This CDR3 has 14 amino acids. The CDR3 bases are TGTGCCAGTAGTATAGCGTCGAACACCGGGGAGCTGTTTTTT. Translated: CASSIASNTGELFF.

This clonotype was recorded at least ten times. This chain connects TRBV12-3 or TRBV12-4 to TRBJ1-5; D gene ambiguous. The CDR3 runs to 14 residues. V was cut by 4 bases and J by 2 bases, with 9 bases left in between. The CDR3 spells CASSWRDGNQPQHF. The CDR3 DNA sequence: TGTGCCAGCAGTTGGAGGGATGGCAATCAGCCCCAGCATTTT.

The chain carries TRBV7-9 and TRBJ2-7, with 9 bases identical to TRBD2. The CDR3 is made up of 16 amino acids. Germline CDR1 reads SEHNR; CDR2 reads FQNEAQ (reference sequence). V was pared by 4 bases and J by 4 bases, with 11 bases of the junction left unmatched. The CDR3 here is CASSSQLLAGPYEQYF. CDR3 DNA: TGTGCCAGCAGCTCACAGCTCCTAGCGGGGCCTTACGAGCAGTACTTC.

The genes are TRBV3-1 and TRBJ2-1, with D perhaps assigned TRBD1 or TRBD2 (5 bases each). The CDR3 sequence is 15 residues long. CDR1 LGHDT and CDR2 YNNKEL come from the germline V gene (reference sequence). Trimming stripped 0 bases from V and 9 bases from J, with 15 bases between. CDR3 protein: CASSQDRWGSIEQFF. The DNA of the CDR3 is TGTGCCAGCAGCCAAGATCGGTGGGGGAGTATTGAGCAGTTCTTC.